These T cell receptor beta chains were read from a single sample in a study of OX40 agonist ivuxolimab in advanced cancers. Libraries were prepared by immunoSEQ multiplex PCR; TCRdb keeps only in-frame clonotypes and omits some of them. The sample lists tens of thousands of clones; 70% to 90% were seen once. Sample: CD4+ or CD8+ T cells sorted from blood, taken in a trial of the OX40 agonist ivuxolimab. These receptor sequences come from an adult with an advanced solid tumor such as melanoma, head and neck, liver or kidney cancer. Each CDR3 is given with its conserved first and last residue. The order of the fields is CDR3 protein, CDR3 DNA, V gene, clone size, J gene, D gene. D genes are given only for firm matches. Clone sizes are given selectively: once, few, many, or a class where the clone is expanded.

CDR3: CASRTGTGYYEQYF
DNA: TGTGCCAGCAGGACCGGGACAGGGTACTACGAGCAGTACTTC
V: TRBV27
size: once
J: TRBJ2-7
D: TRBD1

CDR3: CASRSGGYEQYF
DNA: TGCGCCAGCAGATCGGGAGGTTACGAGCAGTACTTC
V: TRBV5-1
size: .
J: TRBJ2-7
D: TRBD2

CDR3: CASSMTGVLRGSPLHF
DNA: TGTGCCAGCAGCATGACAGGGGTGCTAAGAGGTTCACCCCTCCACTTT
V: TRBV5-4
size: .
J: TRBJ1-6
D: TRBD1

CDR3: CASSQDRGQSYGYTF
DNA: TGTGCCAGCAGCCAAGATCGGGGACAGAGCTATGGCTACACCTTC
V: TRBV4-2
size: .
J: TRBJ1-2
D: TRBD1

CDR3: CASSENFRGWRGQETQYF
DNA: TGTGCCAGCAGTGAAAACTTTCGGGGATGGAGGGGACAAGAGACCCAGTACTTC
V: TRBV6-1
size: .
J: TRBJ2-5
D: .

CDR3: CASRLRLAGDNEQFF
DNA: TGTGCCAGCCGACTAAGACTAGCGGGAGACAATGAGCAGTTCTTC
V: TRBV6-1
size: .
J: TRBJ2-1
D: TRBD2

CDR3: CASSLNGLAFF
DNA: TGTGCCAGCAGCTTGAACGGTTTAGCTTTCTTT
V: TRBV5-6
size: once
J: TRBJ1-1
D: .

CDR3: CASSEAGQGWYGYTF
DNA: TGTGCCAGCAGTGAAGCGGGACAGGGATGGTATGGCTACACCTTC
V: TRBV2
size: .
J: TRBJ1-2
D: TRBD1

CDR3: CASPRGSSYNEQFF
DNA: TGTGCCAGCCCCAGGGGGAGCTCCTACAATGAGCAGTTCTTC
V: TRBV25-1
size: .
J: TRBJ2-1
D: TRBD1

CDR3: CASKLAGGNYEQYF
DNA: TGTGCCAGCAAACTAGCGGGAGGAAACTACGAGCAGTACTTC
V: TRBV11-2
size: .
J: TRBJ2-7
D: TRBD2

CDR3: CASSYSGHIAYNEQFF
DNA: TGTGCCAGCAGTTACTCCGGCCATATCGCCTACAATGAGCAGTTCTTC
V: TRBV6-6
size: .
J: TRBJ2-1
D: .

CDR3: CATSRMARTETQYF
DNA: TGTGCCACCAGCAGAATGGCGCGGACCGAGACCCAGTACTTC
V: TRBV15
size: .
J: TRBJ2-5
D: .

CDR3: CASRKGTGGSPLHF
DNA: TGTGCCAGCAGAAAAGGGACAGGGGGATCACCCCTCCACTTT
V: TRBV28
size: .
J: TRBJ1-6
D: TRBD1

CDR3: CASSLATTGVASGYTF
DNA: TGTGCCAGCAGCTTGGCGACTACAGGGGTTGCCTCAGGCTACACCTTC
V: TRBV5-5
size: .
J: TRBJ1-2
D: TRBD1

CDR3: CASSRAPTDTQYF
DNA: TGTGCCAGCAGCAGGGCTCCCACAGATACGCAGTATTTT
V: TRBV2
size: .
J: TRBJ2-3
D: .

CDR3: CASSVRGLTYNEQFF
DNA: TGTGCCAGCAGTGTTCGGGGACTGACGTACAATGAGCAGTTCTTC
V: TRBV2
size: .
J: TRBJ2-1
D: .